This TCR beta chain was recorded in a study of beta chain features in type 1 diabetes. General study results and limits: More deletions and fewer insertions at VDJ junctions were seen in type 1 diabetes patients. Researchers report that Type 1 diabetes patients had moderately but significantly shorter TCRB CDR3s across all four CD4+ subsets. Equally in patients and controls, shorter templates might have been favored by PCR.

This clone was counted a few times. The antigen is not known. Expressed TCRB transcripts were sequenced, since all the RNA that had been isolated was reverse transcribed. About 3.5 million reads per sample on average were obtained from naive, central memory and regulatory T cell samples. Profiled with immunoSEQ multiplex PCR; TCRdb holds only in-frame clones, not every one. The sample consists of about 230,000 clones, roughly 17% of them appearing once. CD4+ naive, central memory, regulatory and stem cell-like memory cells were sorted via CD45RO/CCR7/CD25/CD127/CD95/CD27. The CDR3 spans 15 residues. The V and J ends lost 5 bases and 0 bases, in that order; junction bases with no gene match: 4. Germline V gives CDR1 MGHRA, CDR2 YSYEKL.

The TCR sequence derives from a man aged 25 to 40 with type 1 diabetes. Source material: naive CD4+ T cells from blood. The rearrangement uses TRBV4-1 and TRBJ1-5, with TRBD1 matching 7 bases. The CDR3 DNA sequence: TGCGCCAGCAGCGCGGGACAGTATAGCAATCAGCCCCAGCATTTT. Its protein product is CASSAGQYSNQPQHF.